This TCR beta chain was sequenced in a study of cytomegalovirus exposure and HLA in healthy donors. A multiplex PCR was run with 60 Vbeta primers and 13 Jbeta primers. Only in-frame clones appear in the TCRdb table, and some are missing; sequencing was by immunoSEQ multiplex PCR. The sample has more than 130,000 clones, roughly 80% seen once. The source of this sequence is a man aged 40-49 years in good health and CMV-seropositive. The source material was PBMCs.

The CDR3 loop reads CASSLGGSLRVYEQYF. The CDR3 DNA reads as TGCGCCAGCAGCTTGGGCGGGTCATTGCGAGTCTACGAGCAGTACTTC. The chain couples TRBV5-1 to TRBJ2-7, with D possibly TRBD2 on 5 matching bases. The CDR3 has 16 amino acids. Germline V gene data show CDR1 as SGHRS and CDR2 as YFSETQ. The germline V and J ends were trimmed by 0 bases and 3 bases, with 16 bases remaining between them.